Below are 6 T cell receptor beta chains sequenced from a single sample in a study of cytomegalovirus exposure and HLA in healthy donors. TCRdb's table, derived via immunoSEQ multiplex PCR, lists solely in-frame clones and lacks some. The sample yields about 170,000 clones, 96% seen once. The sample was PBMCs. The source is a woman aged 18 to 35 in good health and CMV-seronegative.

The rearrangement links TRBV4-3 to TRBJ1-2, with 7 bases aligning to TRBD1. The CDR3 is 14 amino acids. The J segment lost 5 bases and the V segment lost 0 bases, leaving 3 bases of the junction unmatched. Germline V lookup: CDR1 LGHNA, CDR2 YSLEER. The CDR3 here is CASSQDRTGYGYTF. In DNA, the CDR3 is TGCGCCAGCAGCCAAGATAGGACAGGTTATGGCTACACCTTC.

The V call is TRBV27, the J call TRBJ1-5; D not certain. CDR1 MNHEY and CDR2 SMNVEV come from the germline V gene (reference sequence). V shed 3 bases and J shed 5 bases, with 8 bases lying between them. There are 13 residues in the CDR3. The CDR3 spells CASSFGGYQPQHF. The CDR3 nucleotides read TGTGCCAGCAGTTTCGGAGGGTATCAGCCCCAGCATTTT.

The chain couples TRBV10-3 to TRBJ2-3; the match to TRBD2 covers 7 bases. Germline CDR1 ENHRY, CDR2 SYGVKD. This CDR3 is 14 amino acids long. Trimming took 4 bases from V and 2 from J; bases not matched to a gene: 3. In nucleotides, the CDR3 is TGTGCCATCAGTGCCACTAGCGCCACAGATACGCAGTATTTT. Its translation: CAISATSATDTQYF.

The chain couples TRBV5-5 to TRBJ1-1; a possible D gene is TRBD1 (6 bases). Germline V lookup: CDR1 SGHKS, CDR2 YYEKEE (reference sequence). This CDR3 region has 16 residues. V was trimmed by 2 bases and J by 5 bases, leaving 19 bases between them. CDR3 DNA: TGTGCCAGCAGCTTAAGACCCCAGGGGCTTTTGACTGAAGCTTTCTTT. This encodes CASSLRPQGLLTEAFF. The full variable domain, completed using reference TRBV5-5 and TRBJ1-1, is DAGVTQSPTHLIKTRGQQVTLRCSPISGHKSVSWYQQVLGQGPQFIFQYYEKEERGRGNFPDRFSARQFPNYSSELNVNALLLGDSALYLCASSLRPQGLLTEAFFGQGTRLTVV.

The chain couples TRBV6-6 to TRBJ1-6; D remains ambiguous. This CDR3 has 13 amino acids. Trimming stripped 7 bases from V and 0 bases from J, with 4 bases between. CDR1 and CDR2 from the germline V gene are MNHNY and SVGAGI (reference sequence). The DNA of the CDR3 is TGTGCCAGCATTCGCTCCTATAATTCACCCCTCCACTTT. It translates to CASIRSYNSPLHF.

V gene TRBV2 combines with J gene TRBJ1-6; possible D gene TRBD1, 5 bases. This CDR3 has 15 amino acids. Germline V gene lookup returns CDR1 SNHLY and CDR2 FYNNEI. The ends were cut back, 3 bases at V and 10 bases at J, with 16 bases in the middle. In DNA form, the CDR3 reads TGTGCCAGCAGTGAGCAGGGTGGAGTTGGCTCACCCCTCCACTTT. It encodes CASSEQGGVGSPLHF. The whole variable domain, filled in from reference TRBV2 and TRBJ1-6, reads EPEVTQTPSHQVTQMGQEVILRCVPISNHLYFYWYRQILGQKVEFLVSFYNNEISEKSEIFDDQFSVERPDGSNFTLKIRSTKLEDSAMYFCASSEQGGVGSPLHFGNGTRLTVT.